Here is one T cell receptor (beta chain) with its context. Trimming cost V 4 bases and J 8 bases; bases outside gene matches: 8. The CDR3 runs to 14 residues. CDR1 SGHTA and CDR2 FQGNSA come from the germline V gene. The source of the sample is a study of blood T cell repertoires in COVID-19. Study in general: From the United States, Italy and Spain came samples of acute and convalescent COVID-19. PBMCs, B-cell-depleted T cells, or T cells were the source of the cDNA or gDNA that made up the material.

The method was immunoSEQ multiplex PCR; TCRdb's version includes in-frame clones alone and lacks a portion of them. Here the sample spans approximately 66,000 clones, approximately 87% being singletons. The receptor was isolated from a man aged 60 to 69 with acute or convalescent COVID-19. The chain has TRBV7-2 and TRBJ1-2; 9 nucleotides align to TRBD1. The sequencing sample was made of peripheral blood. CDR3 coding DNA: TGTGCCAGCAGCTCGGTCACAGGGGGCGGGGGCTACACCTTC. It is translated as CASSSVTGGGGYTF.